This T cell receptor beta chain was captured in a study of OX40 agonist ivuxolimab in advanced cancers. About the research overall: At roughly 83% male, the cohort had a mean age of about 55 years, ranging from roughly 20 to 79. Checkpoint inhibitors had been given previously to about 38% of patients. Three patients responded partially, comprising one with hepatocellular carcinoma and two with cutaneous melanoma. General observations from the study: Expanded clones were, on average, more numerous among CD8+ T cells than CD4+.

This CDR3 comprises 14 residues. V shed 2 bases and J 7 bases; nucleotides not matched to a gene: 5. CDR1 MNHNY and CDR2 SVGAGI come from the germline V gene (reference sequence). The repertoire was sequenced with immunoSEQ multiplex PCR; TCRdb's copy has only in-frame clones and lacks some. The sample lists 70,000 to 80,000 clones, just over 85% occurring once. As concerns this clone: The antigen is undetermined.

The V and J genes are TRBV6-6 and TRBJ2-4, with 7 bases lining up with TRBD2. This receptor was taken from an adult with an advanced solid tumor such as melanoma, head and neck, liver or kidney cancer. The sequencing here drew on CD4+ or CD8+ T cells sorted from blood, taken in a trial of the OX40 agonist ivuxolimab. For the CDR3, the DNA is TGTGCCAGCAGTTACAGGACCGGGGGGAACATTCAGTACTTC. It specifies CASSYRTGGNIQYF.